The 32 T cell receptor beta chains in this list originate from one sample, sequenced in a study of OX40 agonist ivuxolimab in advanced cancers. Data came from immunoSEQ multiplex PCR; TCRdb stores just in-frame clones and leaves some out. The data hold some 71,000 clones, with less than 90% observed a single time. The sequencing here drew on CD4+ or CD8+ T cells sorted from blood, taken in a trial of the OX40 agonist ivuxolimab. The receptors were gathered from an adult with an advanced solid tumor such as melanoma, head and neck, liver or kidney cancer.

This sequence joins TRBV5-1 and TRBJ2-5; 11 bases are a match to TRBD2. Losses at the gene ends were 4 bases for V and 5 bases for J; bases not matched to a gene: 4. Germline-derived CDR1 and CDR2 are SGHRS and YFSETQ. The CDR3 is 14 residues long. The CDR3: CASSIAGGPETQYF. DNA for the CDR3: TGCGCCAGCAGCATAGCGGGGGGGCCGGAGACCCAGTACTTC.

This chain joins TRBV7-3 and TRBJ2-2; 11 positions agree with TRBD2. J lost 3 bases, V lost 4 bases, and 4 bases had no gene match. The CDR3 sequence is 16 residues long. Per the germline V gene, CDR1 is SGHTA and CDR2 is FQGTGA. The CDR3 spells CASSSRTSGYTGELFF. CDR3 nucleotide sequence: TGTGCCAGCAGCTCCAGGACTAGCGGGTACACCGGGGAGCTGTTTTTT. Drawing the rest from reference TRBV7-3 and TRBJ2-2, the complete variable domain is GAGVSQTPSNKVTEKGKYVELRCDPISGHTALYWYRQSLGQGPEFLIYFQGTGAADDSGLPNDRFFAVRPEGSVSTLKIQRTERGDSAVYLCASSSRTSGYTGELFFGEGSRLTVL.

The V and J genes are TRBV5-1 and TRBJ2-7; 7 bases match TRBD1. The CDR3 has 16 amino acids. V was pared by 4 bases and J by 0 bases, with 10 bases of the junction left unmatched. Germline V lookup: CDR1 SGHRS, CDR2 YFSETQ. This chain's CDR3 is CASSLRTGMSSYEQYF. The DNA for the CDR3 is TGCGCCAGCAGCCTTAGGACAGGAATGAGCTCCTACGAGCAGTACTTC.

The V call is TRBV7-7, the J call TRBJ2-5, with D unresolved. The CDR3 runs 13 residues. V was trimmed by 5 bases and J by 3 bases, leaving 10 bases between them. Germline CDR1 and CDR2: SSHAT and FNYEAQ (reference sequence). The CDR3 region is CASSRRAKETQYF. DNA of the CDR3: TGTGCCAGCAGCAGGAGAGCCAAAGAGACCCAGTACTTC.

This clone occurred a few times. This chain links TRBV9 with TRBJ2-3, with D possibly matching TRBD2 (5 bases). This CDR3 is 15 amino acids long. Germline V gives CDR1 SGDLS, CDR2 YYNGEE. The V and J ends lost 0 bases and 3 bases respectively, with 11 bases between them. CDR3 nucleotides: TGTGCCAGCAGCGTAGGGGGAGTGGGTACAGATACGCAGTATTTT. Protein sequence: CASSVGGVGTDTQYF.

The chain links TRBV28 to TRBJ2-7; TRBD1 might be the D (5 bases). V lost 2 bases, J lost 5 bases, and 25 bases lay in between. Germline-derived CDR1 and CDR2 are MDHEN and SYDVKM. The CDR3 runs to 18 residues. The CDR3 nucleotides are TGTGCCAGCAGTTTAGGTGTAATGACCTGGGGCACGGCTAACGAGCAGTACTTC. Protein sequence: CASSLGVMTWGTANEQYF.

In this sample, this clone turned up a few times. The chain has TRBV19 and TRBJ1-2; D perhaps matches TRBD1 (5 bases). The CDR3 is 14 residues long. V dropped 2 bases and J dropped 4 bases, with 11 bases sitting between them. The germline CDR1 and CDR2 sequences are LNHDA and SQIVND (reference sequence). The CDR3 DNA sequence: TGTGCCAGTAGTATAACAAAGGACACCTATGGCTACACCTTC. Amino acid sequence: CASSITKDTYGYTF. Full variable domain (outside the CDR3, taken from reference TRBV19 and TRBJ1-2): DGGITQSPKYLFRKEGQNVTLSCEQNLNHDAMYWYRQDPGQGLRLIYYSQIVNDFQKGDIAEGYSVSREKKESFPLTVTSAQKNPTAFYLCASSITKDTYGYTFGSGTRLTVV.

The chain couples TRBV9 to TRBJ2-7; TRBD2 agrees at 9 bases. The CDR3 has 16 amino acids. The V segment lost 1 base and the J segment 2 bases; nucleotides outside the gene matches: 7. Germline CDR1 and CDR2: SGDLS and YYNGEE. The CDR3 loop is CASSVRGSGGTYEQYF. The CDR3 DNA follows: TGTGCCAGCAGCGTAAGAGGTAGCGGGGGCACCTACGAGCAGTACTTC.

The V and J genes are TRBV7-9 and TRBJ1-2; TRBD1 might be the D (5 bases). V lost 4 bases to trimming and J lost 0 bases, with 9 bases between them. The length of the CDR3 is 14 residues. The germline CDR1 and CDR2 sequences are SEHNR and FQNEAQ (reference sequence). Here the CDR3 reads CASSSWGSNYGYTF. CDR3 bases: TGTGCCAGCAGCTCGTGGGGCTCTAACTATGGCTACACCTTC.

V and J are TRBV11-3 and TRBJ2-1; 8 nucleotides align to TRBD2. Germline trimming cut 0 bases from V and 9 bases from J; bases unmatched to any gene: 7. The CDR3 has 15 residues. Germline assignment: CDR1 SGHNT and CDR2 YENEEA. Here the CDR3 reads CASSLDSGGPVEQFF. The CDR3 nucleotides are TGTGCCAGCAGCTTAGATTCGGGAGGGCCAGTTGAGCAGTTCTTC.

This clone came up a few times. The chain recombines TRBV11-1 with TRBJ1-2; 10 positions agree with TRBD1. The junction had 2 bases not matched to a gene; V was cut back by 2 bases and J by 11 bases. The CDR3 runs to 12 residues. Germline CDR1 is SGHAT and CDR2 is FQDESV (reference sequence). The CDR3 coding sequence is TGTGCCAGCAGCTTAATGGGACAGGGGTACACCTTC. Protein product: CASSLMGQGYTF.

The chain employs TRBV2 and TRBJ1-3; weak D call: TRBD1 (5 bases). Germline-derived CDR1 and CDR2 are SNHLY and FYNNEI. The CDR3 is 15 residues long. Trimming took 5 bases from V and 0 from J, leaving 11 bases between them. The CDR3, as DNA: TGTGCCAGCAGTCGGACTCAGGGCTCTGGAAACACCATATATTTT. Its translation: CASSRTQGSGNTIYF.

The chain is built from TRBV19 and TRBJ2-7; 8 nucleotides match TRBD1. The CDR3 consists of 15 residues. V lost 9 bases, J lost 5 bases, and 15 bases stayed unmatched. From germline, CDR1 is LNHDA and CDR2 SQIVND (reference sequence). The CDR3 region is CASSRTAQGAHEQYF. DNA of the CDR3: TGTGCCAGCTCGAGAACCGCGCAGGGGGCCCACGAGCAGTACTTC.

The chain combines TRBV18 with TRBJ1-5, with 10 bases lining up with TRBD1. Losses at the gene ends were 3 bases for V and 0 bases for J; bases not matched to a gene: 8. Germline-derived CDR1 and CDR2 are KGHSH and LQKENI. This CDR3 comprises 18 residues. As DNA, the CDR3 is TGTGCCAGCTCACCGAGGGACAGGGGTGACCTTAGCAATCAGCCCCAGCATTTT. Encoded protein: CASSPRDRGDLSNQPQHF.

V and J are TRBV27 and TRBJ2-3, with TRBD2 matching 7 bases. Trimming cost V 7 bases and J 5 bases; bases outside gene matches: 9. Germline CDR1 and CDR2: MNHEY and SMNVEV (reference sequence). The CDR3 length is 14 residues. The DNA for the CDR3 is TGTGCCAGCACGGGACTAAGCCGTTTAGATACGCAGTATTTT. Amino acids: CASTGLSRLDTQYF.

The CDR3 loop reads CAWTSGSPSGNTIYF. CDR3 sequence (DNA): TGTGCCTGGACCTCGGGGAGTCCCTCTGGAAACACCATATATTTT. The genes are TRBV30 and TRBJ1-3; unclear D gene. Trimming shortened V by 4 bases and J by 0 bases, and 13 bases separated the two germline ends. The CDR3 is 15 residues long. Germline CDR1 is GTSNPN and CDR2 is SVGIG (reference sequence).

The chain recombines TRBV11-3 with TRBJ2-7; D not resolved. The CDR3 covers 13 residues. CDR1 is SGHNT, CDR2 YENEEA, per germline. Trimming cost V 1 base and J 4 bases, with 8 bases left between them. The CDR3 region has the DNA TGTGCCAGCAGCTTAGGTTCTGGATACGAGCAGTACTTC. It translates to CASSLGSGYEQYF.

V is TRBV19 and J is TRBJ1-1; D gene uncertain. The V gene lost 3 bases and the J gene lost 7 bases, with 9 bases spanning the gap. Germline CDR1 and CDR2: LNHDA and SQIVND (reference sequence). This CDR3 comprises 12 residues. The CDR3 here is CASSIASSEAFF. The CDR3 DNA is TGTGCCAGTAGTATCGCGTCGAGTGAAGCTTTCTTT.

The chain joins TRBV14 to TRBJ1-1; D ambiguous. The CDR3 totals 13 residues. The V end lost 4 bases, the J end lost 0 bases, and 6 bases lay between the germline ends. In germline, CDR1 is SGHDN, CDR2 FVKESK. CDR3: CASSLSVNTEAFF. In DNA form, the CDR3 reads TGTGCCAGCAGCCTCAGCGTGAACACTGAAGCTTTCTTT.

The chain recombines TRBV4-1 with TRBJ2-1, with 9 positions matching TRBD2. The junction had 5 bases not matched to a gene; V was cut back by 2 bases and J by 0 bases. The germline V gene encodes CDR1 MGHRA and CDR2 YSYEKL. The CDR3 is 17 amino acids. CDR3 sequence reads: CASSQNPAGGSYNEQFF. The CDR3 DNA reads as TGCGCCAGCAGCCAAAACCCAGCGGGAGGCTCCTACAATGAGCAGTTCTTC.

The rearrangement links TRBV5-1 to TRBJ1-1; 8 nucleotides align to TRBD1. Germline assignment: CDR1 SGHRS and CDR2 YFSETQ. Unmatched junction bases numbered 6, after V lost 2 bases and J lost 3 bases. The CDR3 has 15 residues. In DNA, the CDR3 is TGCGCCAGCAGCTTTGTCAGGGGGCTCGACACTGAAGCTTTCTTT. Encoded protein: CASSFVRGLDTEAFF.

The rearrangement uses TRBV11-2 and TRBJ2-7; 11 positions agree with TRBD2. Germline V lookup: CDR1 SGHAT, CDR2 FQNNGV. V lost 2 bases, J lost 6 bases, and 6 bases stayed unmatched. The CDR3 is 15 residues long. CDR3 DNA sequence: TGTGCCAGCAGCTTACTGACTAGCGGGATCGGCGAGCAGTACTTC. Translated: CASSLLTSGIGEQYF.

The CDR3 here is CASSLTGTSGTSSQYF. The CDR3 DNA follows: TGCGCCAGCAGTCTAACCGGGACTAGCGGGACGAGTTCGCAGTACTTC. The chain uses TRBV4-1 and TRBJ2-7, with TRBD2 identical over 13 bases. J gave up 9 bases and V 6 bases, and 14 bases lay outside the gene matches. The CDR3 length is 16 residues. CDR1 is MGHRA and CDR2 is YSYEKL in the germline V gene.

The chain has TRBV27 and TRBJ2-3; D is possibly TRBD2 (5 bases). The CDR3 runs to 15 residues. Germline assignment: CDR1 MNHEY and CDR2 SMNVEV (reference sequence). The V end lost 3 bases, the J end lost 4 bases, and 14 bases lay between the germline ends. The CDR3 nucleotides are TGTGCCAGCAGTTTTGAGTTCGGGATCTCAGATACGCAGTATTTT. Amino acid sequence: CASSFEFGISDTQYF.

V usage is TRBV7-8 and J usage is TRBJ1-4, with TRBD1 matching 8 bases. Germline V gene lookup returns CDR1 SGHVS and CDR2 FQNEAQ. With 4 bases clipped from V and 9 bases from J, the junction kept 10 bases outside the gene matches. The CDR3 length is 15 residues. CDR3 DNA: TGTGCCAGCAGCTGGGGCCGGGACAGGACTCAAAAACTGTTTTTT. Translated: CASSWGRDRTQKLFF.

The V gene is TRBV4-1, the J gene TRBJ2-5; tentative D call: TRBD1 (7 bases). Germline V lookup: CDR1 MGHRA, CDR2 YSYEKL. The CDR3 has 16 amino acids. The V end lost 0 bases, the J end lost 5 bases, and 16 bases lay between the germline ends. CDR3 coding DNA: TGCGCCAGCAGCCAAGATGAGGGGGCAGGGGGGGAGACCCAGTACTTC. It encodes CASSQDEGAGGETQYF.

This sequence joins TRBV10-3 and TRBJ2-1; 7 positions agree with TRBD1. Germline V CDR1 and CDR2: ENHRY, SYGVKD. The V gene end was trimmed by 5 bases and the J gene end by 0 bases; junction bases not matched to a gene: 7. This CDR3 has 16 residues. The CDR3 region is CAISPKTGSSYNEQFF. DNA for the CDR3: TGTGCCATCAGTCCGAAGACAGGGAGCTCCTACAATGAGCAGTTCTTC.

This clone was detected a few times. The J gene is TRBJ1-5, the V gene TRBV10-1; D ambiguous. With 6 bases removed from V and 5 bases from J, the gap between germline ends came to 11 bases. The CDR3 covers 13 residues. CDR1 WNHNN and CDR2 SYGVQD come from the germline V gene (reference sequence). In DNA form, the CDR3 reads TGCGCCAGCAGCCCCTCGGTGGATCAGCCCCAGCATTTT. The encoded protein is CASSPSVDQPQHF.

Worth noting for this clone: Additional DNA sequences in this sample encode the identical CDR3. The genes are TRBV15 and TRBJ1-6; TRBD1 matches 10 bases. V gave up 5 bases and J gave up 8 bases; unmatched junction bases: 0. CDR3 length: 13 amino acids. Germline CDR1 reads LNHNV; CDR2 reads YYDKDF (reference sequence). The CDR3 bases are TGTGCCACCAGCGGGACAGGGGATTCACCCCTCCACTTT. It specifies CATSGTGDSPLHF.

The chain uses TRBV30 and TRBJ1-6; D remains ambiguous. Germline assignment: CDR1 GTSNPN and CDR2 SVGIG (reference sequence). This CDR3 is built from 16 residues. Deletions cut 3 bases from V and 0 bases from J, with 12 bases between. The DNA of the CDR3 is TGTGCCTGGAGCTCCCAAACAGCCTCCTATAATTCACCCCTCCACTTT. Protein sequence: CAWSSQTASYNSPLHF.

Only one count was recorded for this clone. This rearrangement joins TRBV5-1 to TRBJ2-2; D call uncertain. In germline, CDR1 is SGHRS, CDR2 YFSETQ. The V end lost 0 bases, the J end lost 6 bases, and 6 bases lay between the germline ends. This CDR3 is built from 13 residues. The CDR3 sequence: CASSLDIAGELFF. CDR3 DNA sequence: TGCGCCAGCAGCTTGGATATCGCCGGGGAGCTGTTTTTT.

In its sample, this clone was seen a few times. Other DNA sequences in this sample translate to the same CDR3. The gene calls are TRBV4-2 and TRBJ1-5, with D possibly TRBD1 on 6 matching bases. The ends were cut back, 4 bases at V and 0 bases at J, with 16 bases in the middle. The CDR3 loop spans 17 amino acids. Germline CDR1 and CDR2: LGHNA and YNFKEQ. The CDR3 reads CASSPSRDKTSNQPQHF. The CDR3 DNA reads as TGTGCCAGCAGCCCCTCGAGGGACAAGACTAGCAATCAGCCCCAGCATTTT.